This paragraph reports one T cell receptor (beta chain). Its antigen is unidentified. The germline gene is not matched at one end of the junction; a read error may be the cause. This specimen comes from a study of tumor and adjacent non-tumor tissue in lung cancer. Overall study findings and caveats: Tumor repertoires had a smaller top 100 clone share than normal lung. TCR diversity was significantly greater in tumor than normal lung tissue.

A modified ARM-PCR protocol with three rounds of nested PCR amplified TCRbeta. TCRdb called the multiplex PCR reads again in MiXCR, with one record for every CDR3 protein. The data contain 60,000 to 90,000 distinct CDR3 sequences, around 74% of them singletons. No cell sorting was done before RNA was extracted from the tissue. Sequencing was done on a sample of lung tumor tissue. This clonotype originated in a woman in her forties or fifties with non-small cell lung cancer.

In nucleotides, the CDR3 is TGTTCCAGCTCACCACCTGGACAGAGCTCCTACGAGCAGTACTTC. Translated: CSSSPPGQSSYEQYF. The V gene is TRBV18, the J gene TRBJ2-7; D possibly corresponds to TRBD1 (6 bases). This CDR3 is built from 15 residues. Germline CDR1 KGHSH, CDR2 LQKENI. The variable domain in full, completed from reference TRBV18 and TRBJ2-7, reads NAGVMQNPRHLVRRRGQEARLRCSPMKGHSHVYWYRQLPEEGLKFMVYLQKENIIDESGMPKERFSAEFPKEGPSILRIQQVVRGDSAAYFCSSSPPGQSSYEQYFGPGTRLTVT.